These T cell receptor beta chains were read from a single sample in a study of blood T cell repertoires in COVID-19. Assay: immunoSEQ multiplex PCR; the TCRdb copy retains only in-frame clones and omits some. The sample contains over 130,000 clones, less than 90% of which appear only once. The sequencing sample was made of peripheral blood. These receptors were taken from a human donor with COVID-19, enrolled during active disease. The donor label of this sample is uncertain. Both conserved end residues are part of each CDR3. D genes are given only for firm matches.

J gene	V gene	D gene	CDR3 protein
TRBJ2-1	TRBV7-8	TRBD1	CASSLTGSVGNEQFF
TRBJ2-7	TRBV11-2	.	CASSQGRGTYEQYF
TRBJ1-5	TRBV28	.	CASSSTSGMGGQPQHF
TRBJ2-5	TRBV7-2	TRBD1	CASSRWDRQETQYF
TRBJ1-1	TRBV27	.	CASSLQGLNTEAFF
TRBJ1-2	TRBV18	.	CASSPPATYGYTF
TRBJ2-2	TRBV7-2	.	CASSYSLVEANTGELFF
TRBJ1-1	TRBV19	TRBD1	CASKTQTGGEIAFF
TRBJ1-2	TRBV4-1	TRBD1	CASSQIGTGVRYGYTF
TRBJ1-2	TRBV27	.	CASNPSGGMGYGYTF
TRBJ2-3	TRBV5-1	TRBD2	CASSSTSGGGTDTQYF
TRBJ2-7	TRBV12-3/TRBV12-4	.	CASSLRRYEQYF
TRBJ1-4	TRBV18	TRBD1	CASSRDRANEKLFF
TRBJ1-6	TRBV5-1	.	CASSLAGAGASNSPLHF
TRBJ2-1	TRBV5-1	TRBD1	CASRTGGTHNEQFF
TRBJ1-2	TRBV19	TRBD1	CASSRPDRAYGYTF
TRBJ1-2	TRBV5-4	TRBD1	CASSSGTGGYNGYTF
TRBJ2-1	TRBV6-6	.	CASSSRGGPHDNEQFF
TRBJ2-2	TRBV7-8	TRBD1	CASSSPDRALRTGELFF
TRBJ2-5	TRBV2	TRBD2	CASRSLAGEETQYF
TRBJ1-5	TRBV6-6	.	CASRDSGINQPQHF
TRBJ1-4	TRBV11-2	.	CASSFPRVSSSEKLFF
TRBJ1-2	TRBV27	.	CASSFLAQGGGYTF
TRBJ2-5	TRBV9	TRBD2	CASSVSGGAYSGQYF
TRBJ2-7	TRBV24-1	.	CATSDDGINYEQYF
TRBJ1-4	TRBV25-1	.	CASSEPTPLQGTNEKLFF
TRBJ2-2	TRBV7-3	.	CASSGTRNTGELFF
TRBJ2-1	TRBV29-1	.	CSVQFSEQFF
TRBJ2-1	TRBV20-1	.	CSNVQGDLQFF
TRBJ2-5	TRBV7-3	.	CASSARAGKGETQYF
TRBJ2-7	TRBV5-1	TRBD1	CASSLGQGIYEQYF
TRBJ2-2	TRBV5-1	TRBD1	CASSIDRGELFF
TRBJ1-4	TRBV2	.	CASSDRTDSNEKLFF
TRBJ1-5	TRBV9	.	CASSVGAGANQPQHF
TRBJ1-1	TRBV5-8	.	CASSLFRGAAVEAFF
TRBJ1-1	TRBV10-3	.	CAISFQGNTEAFF
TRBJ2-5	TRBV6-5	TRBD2	CASRPSGEETQYF
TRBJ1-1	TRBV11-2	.	CASSLGGGNTEAFF
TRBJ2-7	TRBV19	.	CASSPGELRYEQYF
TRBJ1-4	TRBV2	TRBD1	CASSEEGGGEKLFF
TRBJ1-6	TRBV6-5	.	CASSFSGVPNSPLHF
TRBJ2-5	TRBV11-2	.	CASGLSSGGGETQYF
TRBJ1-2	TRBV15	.	CATSPLEGLLGYGYTF
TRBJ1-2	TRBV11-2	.	CASSLVEAYGYTF
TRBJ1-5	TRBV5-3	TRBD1	CARSRGQGGIGGNQPQHF
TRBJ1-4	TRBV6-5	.	CASSSGQSINEKLFF
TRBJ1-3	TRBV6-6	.	CASRADTSGNTIYF
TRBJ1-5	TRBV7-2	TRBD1	CAGGGYNQPQHF
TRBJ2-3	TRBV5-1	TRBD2	CASSPIGTSGDTDTQYF
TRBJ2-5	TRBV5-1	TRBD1	CASSTGQLRTQYF